The following is a T cell receptor beta chain sequence with its context. The antigen remains unidentified. This record belongs to a study of T-cell reconstitution after alpha-beta-depleted transplantation in children. A library of TCRbeta sequences, prepared with unique molecular identifiers, was generated. TCRdb fed the PCR reads into MiXCR, producing one record per CDR3 protein. Found here are over 400,000 distinct CDR3 sequences, over 40% of them singletons; the top ten hold 27%. Looked up from germline, CDR1 is ENHRY and CDR2 is SYGVKD. Trimming took off 6 bases at V and 6 bases at J, with 11 bases between the two ends. The CDR3 runs to 13 residues. Study-level points and caveats: T-cell counts and diversity at one year post-transplant came mainly from newly produced T cells.

The TCR was taken from a girl aged 2 to 9 with aplastic anemia, due to receive a stem cell transplant. The chain couples TRBV10-3 to TRBJ2-2; D is perhaps TRBD1 (5 bases). Here the sequenced sample was PBMCs, taken before TCRalphabeta/CD19-depleted stem cell transplant. The CDR3 loop reads CAIRQGSPGELFF. Here the CDR3 DNA reads TGTGCCATCAGGCAGGGTAGTCCCGGGGAGCTGTTTTTT.